These 2 T cell receptor beta chains were sequenced from one sample in a study of shared clonotypes between healthy human individuals. Positively selected for CCR7, the CD45RO-negative cells used as naive CD8 cells excluded terminally differentiated effector memory CD45RA+ cells. Using immunoSEQ multiplex PCR, the repertoire was profiled, and TCRdb retains in-frame clones only, with some absent. The profile shows more than 2 million clones, 85% to 95% of them singletons. The sample consisted of naive CD8+ T cells sorted from blood. These receptor sequences come from a man younger than 30 in good health.

The rearrangement joins TRBV27 to TRBJ2-7; 7 nucleotides agree with TRBD1. The CDR3 extends over 14 amino acids. The trim removed 5 bases at V and 3 bases at J, leaving 7 bases unmatched. Germline V gene lookup returns CDR1 MNHEY and CDR2 SMNVEV (reference sequence). The CDR3 DNA reads as TGTGCCAGCAGTCTGGGACAGACTGACTACGAGCAGTACTTC. Its protein product is CASSLGQTDYEQYF.

This rearrangement joins TRBV2 to TRBJ2-1; D not certain. In germline, CDR1 is SNHLY, CDR2 FYNNEI. Trimming shortened V by 4 bases and J by 3 bases, and 7 bases separated the two germline ends. This CDR3 is built from 13 residues. DNA for the CDR3: TGTGCCAGCAGTGCGCACCTCTACAATGAGCAGTTCTTC. It specifies CASSAHLYNEQFF.